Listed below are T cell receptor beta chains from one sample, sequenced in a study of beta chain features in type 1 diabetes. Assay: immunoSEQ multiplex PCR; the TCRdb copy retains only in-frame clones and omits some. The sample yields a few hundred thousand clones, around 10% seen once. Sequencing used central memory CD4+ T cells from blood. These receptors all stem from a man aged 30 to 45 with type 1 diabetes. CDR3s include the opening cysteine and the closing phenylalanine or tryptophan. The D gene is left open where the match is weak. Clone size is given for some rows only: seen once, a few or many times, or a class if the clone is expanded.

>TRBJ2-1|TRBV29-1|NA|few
TGCAGCGTTGAAGCTGGTAACAATGAGCAGTTCTTC
CSVEAGNNEQFF
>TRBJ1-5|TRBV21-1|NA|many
TGTGCCAGCAGCAAAGGAGGGAAGACCCCCAATCAGCCCCAGCATTTT
CASSKGGKTPNQPQHF
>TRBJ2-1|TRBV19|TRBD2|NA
TGTGCCAGTAGGGGACTAGCGGGGTACAATGAGCAGTTCTTC
CASRGLAGYNEQFF
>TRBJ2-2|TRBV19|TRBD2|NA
TGTGCCAGTAGTACAGGACTAGCGGAGAACACCGGGGAGCTGTTTTTT
CASSTGLAENTGELFF
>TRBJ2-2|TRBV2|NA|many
TGTGCCAGCAGTGGGGGTAGCGGGAACACCGGGGAGCTGTTTTTT
CASSGGSGNTGELFF
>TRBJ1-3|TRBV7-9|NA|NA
TGTGCCAGCAGCTCCGACTCGGGGACCATATATTTT
CASSSDSGTIYF
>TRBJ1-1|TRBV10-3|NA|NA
TGTGCCACCCTGCGAACCGGGGCAACGAACACTGAAGCTTTCTTT
CATLRTGATNTEAFF
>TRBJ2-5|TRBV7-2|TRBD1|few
TGTGCCAGCAGCTTAAACGGACAGGGGGCGCAAGAGACCCAGTACTTC
CASSLNGQGAQETQYF
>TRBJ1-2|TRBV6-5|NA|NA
TGTGCCAGCAGTTCCTCCTGGGGGGCGATTGACTATGGCTACACCTTC
CASSSSWGAIDYGYTF
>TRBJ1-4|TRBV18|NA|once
TGTGCCAGCTCACCCTCAGGGGTCTCCAATGAAAAACTGTTTTTT
CASSPSGVSNEKLFF
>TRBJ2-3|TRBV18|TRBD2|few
TGTGCCAGCTCACCTTTACCGGGACTAGCGGGAGGCACAGATACGCAGTATTTT
CASSPLPGLAGGTDTQYF
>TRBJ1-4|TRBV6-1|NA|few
TGTGCCAGCGGGAGGGTCGTTGAAAAACTGTTTTTT
CASGRVVEKLFF
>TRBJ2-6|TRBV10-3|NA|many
TGTGCCATCGGTAGAGGGGCGGACGGGGCCAACGTCCTGACTTTC
CAIGRGADGANVLTF
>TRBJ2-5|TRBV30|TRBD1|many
TGTGCCTGGGGGACAGGCCAGGGCGGAGAGACCCAGTACTTC
CAWGTGQGGETQYF
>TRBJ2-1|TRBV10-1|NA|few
TGCGCCAGCAGTGAGTCGGGCCGGGACCCATATAATGAGCAGTTCTTC
CASSESGRDPYNEQFF
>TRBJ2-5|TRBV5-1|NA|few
TGCGCCAGCAGCTTGGGCCTACAGACCCAGTACTTC
CASSLGLQTQYF
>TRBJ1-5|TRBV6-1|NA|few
TGTGCCAGCAGTGAAGGGGCAGGGAATCAGCCCCAGCATTTT
CASSEGAGNQPQHF
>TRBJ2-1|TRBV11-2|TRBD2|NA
TGTGCCAGCAGCTCACCTAGCGGGAGCGATGAGCAGTTCTTC
CASSSPSGSDEQFF
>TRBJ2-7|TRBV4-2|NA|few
TGTGCCAGCAGCCAAGATCAGGGCACCGGATACGAGCAGTACTTC
CASSQDQGTGYEQYF
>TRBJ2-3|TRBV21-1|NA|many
TGTGCCAGCAGCAAAGCGTCCCGCACAGATACGCAGTATTTT
CASSKASRTDTQYF
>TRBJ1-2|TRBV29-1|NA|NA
TGCAGTGATTTGGACTCCGGAGGTCTTGACTATGGCTACACCTTC
CSDLDSGGLDYGYTF
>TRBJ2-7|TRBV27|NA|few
TGTGCCAGCAGTTTATCGAGCAGGGGTTCCTACGAGCAGTACTTC
CASSLSSRGSYEQYF
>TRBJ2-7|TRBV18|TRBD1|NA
TGTGCCAGCTCAAGGGGACAGGGGGCCAACGAGCAGTACTTC
CASSRGQGANEQYF
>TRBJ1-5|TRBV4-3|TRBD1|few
TGCGCCAGCAGCCAAGACGGAGGGGGCCGACAGCCCCAGCATTTT
CASSQDGGGRQPQHF
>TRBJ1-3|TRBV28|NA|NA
TGTGCCAGCAGTTTAGGGTCTTTCTCTGGAAACACCATATATTTT
CASSLGSFSGNTIYF
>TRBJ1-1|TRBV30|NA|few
TGTGCCTGGAGTGTACCGGGGGGATCGGCTTTCTTT
CAWSVPGGSAFF
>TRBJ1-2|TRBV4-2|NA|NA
TGTGCCAGCAGCCCCGGGACACAGCTCTCCTCAAACTATGGCTACACCTTC
CASSPGTQLSSNYGYTF
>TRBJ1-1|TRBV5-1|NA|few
TGCGCCAGCAGCTTGGAGGACCCCCTGCTGCCAGTGAACACTGAAGCTTTCTTT
CASSLEDPLLPVNTEAFF
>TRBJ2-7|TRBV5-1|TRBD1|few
TGCGCCAGCAGCAGCGGACAGGGTGGCGAGCAGTACTTC
CASSSGQGGEQYF
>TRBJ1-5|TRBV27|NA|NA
TGTGCCAGCAGTCTAGTACAGGGAAACAATCAGCCCCAGCATTTT
CASSLVQGNNQPQHF
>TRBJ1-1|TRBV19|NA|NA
TGTGCCAGTTATGATGGGGGATTGAACACTGAAGCTTTCTTT
CASYDGGLNTEAFF
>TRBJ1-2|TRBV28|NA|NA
TGTGCCAGCAGCTTTCGGGGCTATGGCTACACCTTC
CASSFRGYGYTF
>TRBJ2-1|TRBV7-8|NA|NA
TGTGCCAGCAGCTTTAAGACCAGATCTGAGCAGTTCTTC
CASSFKTRSEQFF
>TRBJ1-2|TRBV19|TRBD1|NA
TGTGCCAGTAGCCCAGGGACAGGGATCAGTGGCTACACCTTC
CASSPGTGISGYTF
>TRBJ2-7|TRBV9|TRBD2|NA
TGTGCCAGCAGCGTGGGGCTAGCGGGTTCCTACGAGCAGTACTTC
CASSVGLAGSYEQYF
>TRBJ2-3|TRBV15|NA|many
TGTGCCACCAGGGCCGGAGGGGGATTCACAGATACGCAGTATTTT
CATRAGGGFTDTQYF
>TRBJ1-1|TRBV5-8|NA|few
TGTGCCAGCAGCTTGCGCGGCAGGTTTATTAGGACTGAAGCTTTCTTT
CASSLRGRFIRTEAFF
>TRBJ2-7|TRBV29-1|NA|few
TGCAGCGTTGGGCCTGACCCCTACGAGCAGTACTTC
CSVGPDPYEQYF
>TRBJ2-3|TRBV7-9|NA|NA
TGTGCCAGCAGCCTCCTCGGCGGGATCCCCGGGGATACGCAGTATTTT
CASSLLGGIPGDTQYF
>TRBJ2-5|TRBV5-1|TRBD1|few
TGCGCCAGCAGCCTGGGACAGGGTGGACTACTATGGGGAGAGACCCAGTACTTC
CASSLGQGGLLWGETQYF
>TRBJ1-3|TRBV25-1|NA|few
TGTGCCAGCAGTACAGGCTTATCTGGAAACACCATATATTTT
CASSTGLSGNTIYF
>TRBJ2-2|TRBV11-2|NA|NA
TGTGCCAGCAGCCCTACGAACACCGGGGAGCTGTTTTTT
CASSPTNTGELFF
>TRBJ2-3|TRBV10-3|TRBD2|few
TGTGCCACCAGGAATAGCGGGAATACAGATACGCAGTATTTT
CATRNSGNTDTQYF
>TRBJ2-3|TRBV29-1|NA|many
TGCAGCGTTGATTTGGCGGATACGCAGTATTTT
CSVDLADTQYF
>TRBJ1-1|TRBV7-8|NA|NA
TGTGCCAGCAGCTTAGTGGGTCTGCTGGCGAACACTGAAGCTTTCTTT
CASSLVGLLANTEAFF
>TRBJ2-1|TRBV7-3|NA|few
TGTGCCAGCAGCTTGGGGACTCAGGGCACCCGCAATGAGCAGTTCTTC
CASSLGTQGTRNEQFF
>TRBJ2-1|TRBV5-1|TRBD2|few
TGCGCCAGCAGCTTGATGACTAGCGGGGACAATGAGCAGTTCTTC
CASSLMTSGDNEQFF
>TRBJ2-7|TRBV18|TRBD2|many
TGTGCCAGCTCACCACTTTTCGCAACTAGCGGGAGTTACGAGCAGTACTTC
CASSPLFATSGSYEQYF
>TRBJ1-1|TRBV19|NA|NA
TGTGCCAGTAGTACCATGGCCGAAGCTTTCTTT
CASSTMAEAFF
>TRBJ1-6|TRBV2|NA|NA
TGTGCCAGCACGGAGCTGGAGAATTCACCCCTCCACTTT
CASTELENSPLHF
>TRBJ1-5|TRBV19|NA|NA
TGTGCCAGTAGTCACAACCTAGATCTAGGAGCCAATCAGCCCCAGCATTTT
CASSHNLDLGANQPQHF
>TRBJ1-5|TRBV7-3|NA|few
TGTGCCAGCAGCTTATCCCTTGAGCAGCCCCAGCATTTT
CASSLSLEQPQHF
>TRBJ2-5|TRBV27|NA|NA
TGTGCCAGCAGTTTAAGGGGGCAAGAGACCCAGTACTTC
CASSLRGQETQYF
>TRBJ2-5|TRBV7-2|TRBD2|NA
TGTGCCAGCAGCTTAGGTGGGACTAGCGGGATCCAAGAGACCCAGTACTTC
CASSLGGTSGIQETQYF
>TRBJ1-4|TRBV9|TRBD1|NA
TGTGCCAGCAGCGTCTTTTCCGGGACAGGCAATGAAAAACTGTTTTTT
CASSVFSGTGNEKLFF
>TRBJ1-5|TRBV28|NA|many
TGTGCCAGCGGAGGGGGCAATCAGCCCCAGCATTTT
CASGGGNQPQHF
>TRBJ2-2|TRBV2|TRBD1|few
TGTGCCAGCAGTCAACACAGGGGGGCGAACACCGGGGAGCTGTTTTTT
CASSQHRGANTGELFF
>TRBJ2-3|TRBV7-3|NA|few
TGTGCCAGCAGCCTCACAGGGTTAGGCACAGATACGCAGTATTTT
CASSLTGLGTDTQYF
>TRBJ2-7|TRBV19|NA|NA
TGTGCCAGTAGTATAGCCTCGGGCGAGCAGTACTTC
CASSIASGEQYF